The 22 T cell receptor beta chains below all came from one sample that was sequenced in a study of patients and donors after allogeneic stem cell transplantation. In TCRdb, the RT-PCR reads were re-called with MiXCR into one record per CDR3 protein. The repertoire holds over 350,000 distinct CDR3 sequences, with more than 15% as singletons. The specimen sequenced was blood, either unsorted or a sorted T cell fraction (not recorded which). These receptors originate from a human donor who was either an allogeneic HSCT recipient or a stem cell or donor lymphocyte infusion donor (not recorded which). It is not recorded whose cells these are; they may come from a transplant donor.

The chain links TRBV11-3 to TRBJ2-1; D could derive from TRBD1 or TRBD2 (5 bases each). Trimming cost V 4 bases and J 0 bases, with 13 bases left between them. Per the germline V gene, CDR1 is SGHNT and CDR2 is YENEEA. This CDR3 contains 16 residues. The CDR3 DNA sequence: TGTGCCAGCAGCTGGATTGGGGGTAACTCCTACAATGAGCAGTTCTTC. Translation: CASSWIGGNSYNEQFF. The full variable domain, completed using reference TRBV11-3 and TRBJ2-1, is EAGVVQSPRYKIIEKKQPVAFWCNPISGHNTLYWYLQNLGQGPELLIRYENEEAVDDSQLPKDRFSAERLKGVDSTLKIQPAELGDSAVYLCASSWIGGNSYNEQFFGPGTRLTVL.

The chain combines TRBV30 with TRBJ2-5; possibly TRBD2 for D (7 bases). Germline V CDR1 and CDR2: GTSNPN, SVGIG (reference sequence). The CDR3 runs 16 residues. V lost 3 bases, J lost 7 bases, and 24 bases lay in between. The chain's CDR3 is CAWRKGGTSSRGTQYF. In DNA form, the CDR3 reads TGTGCCTGGAGAAAGGGGGGGACGTCCTCCCGGGGGACCCAGTACTTC.

J is TRBJ2-7 and V is TRBV9, with TRBD1 matching over 7 bases. The CDR3 sequence is 16 residues long. Germline V lookup: CDR1 SGDLS, CDR2 YYNGEE. J lost 0 bases, V lost 4 bases, and 10 bases had no gene match. The CDR3: CASSHWDSESSYEQYF. DNA for the CDR3: TGTGCCAGCAGCCACTGGGACAGCGAAAGCTCCTACGAGCAGTACTTC.

This clonotype was seen a few times. This rearrangement joins TRBV24-1 to TRBJ2-1, with D perhaps assigned TRBD1 or TRBD2 (6 bases each). The V gene's germline CDR1 is KGHDR and CDR2 SFDVKD. Trimming took off 3 bases at V and 7 bases at J, with 15 bases between the two ends. The CDR3 spans 15 residues. The CDR3 bases are TGTGCCACCAGTGATCCGAGGGGGGCGGGGAATGAGCAGTTCTTC. Residues: CATSDPRGAGNEQFF.

This clonotype was found many times. The chain couples TRBV6-1 to TRBJ1-6, with TRBD1 matching over 10 bases. V lost 5 bases, J lost 4 bases, and 8 bases stayed unmatched. The germline CDR1 and CDR2 sequences are MNHNS and SASEGT. CDR3 size: 17 residues. The DNA for the CDR3 is TGTGCCAGCAGTCGCCCCGGGACAGGGGCTTATAATTCACCCCTCCACTTT. Encoded protein: CASSRPGTGAYNSPLHF.

This clonotype was counted a few times. The chain joins TRBV6-1 to TRBJ2-7; D remains unclear. The CDR3 covers 13 residues. Per the germline V gene, CDR1 is MNHNS and CDR2 is SASEGT. Between the trimmed V and J ends, which lost 5 bases and 0 bases, there was a span of 8 bases. DNA for the CDR3: TGTGCCAGCAGTCGGGCTACCTCCTACGAGCAGTACTTC. Amino acid sequence: CASSRATSYEQYF.

This chain joins TRBV12-3 or TRBV12-4 and TRBJ2-1; D may be TRBD1 or TRBD2 (6 bases each). The CDR3 is 14 residues long. Trimming took 7 bases from V and 6 from J, leaving 16 bases between them. The CDR3: CASTFGGRGNEQFF. In DNA form, the CDR3 reads TGTGCCAGCACCTTCGGGGGCAGGGGCAATGAGCAGTTCTTC.

There are a few counts of this clonotype. This chain joins TRBV5-6 and TRBJ1-2; D uncertain. This CDR3 has 13 amino acids. Deletions cut 0 bases from V and 10 bases from J, with 13 bases between. Looked up from germline, CDR1 is SGHDT and CDR2 is YYEEEE. The CDR3 bases are TGTGCCAGCAGCTTGGGCCCCCGGGATTACTACACCTTC. It encodes CASSLGPRDYYTF.

The chain uses TRBV2 and TRBJ1-2, with a possible D match to TRBD1 (5 bases). The germline V gene encodes CDR1 SNHLY and CDR2 FYNNEI. V dropped 3 bases and J dropped 0 bases, with 8 bases sitting between them. The CDR3 covers 14 residues. CDR3 protein: CASSDGGSNYGYTF. CDR3 nucleotide sequence: TGTGCCAGCAGTGACGGGGGATCTAACTATGGCTACACCTTC. The complete variable domain, with remaining parts taken from reference TRBV2 and TRBJ1-2, reads EPEVTQTPSHQVTQMGQEVILRCVPISNHLYFYWYRQILGQKVEFLVSFYNNEISEKSEIFDDQFSVERPDGSNFTLKIRSTKLEDSAMYFCASSDGGSNYGYTFGSGTRLTVV.

This clonotype was found a few times. As DNA, the CDR3 is TGTGCCAGCAAATTGACAGGGTCACATGGCTACACCTTC. Translated, it gives CASKLTGSHGYTF. This chain links TRBV6-1 with TRBJ1-2; 7 nucleotides match TRBD1. This CDR3 is built from 13 residues. V gave up 7 bases and J gave up 6 bases; unmatched junction bases: 8. CDR1 is MNHNS and CDR2 is SASEGT in the germline V gene.

The rearrangement uses TRBV18 and TRBJ2-6, with no clear D. This CDR3 is 12 amino acids long. In germline, CDR1 is KGHSH, CDR2 LQKENI. V gave up 8 bases and J gave up 4 bases, with 6 bases separating them. The CDR3 DNA reads TGTGCCAGCCTAGACGGGGCCAACGTCCTGACTTTC. Translating gives CASLDGANVLTF.

This sequence joins TRBV11-2 and TRBJ2-7; the D gene is possibly TRBD2 (6 bases). The CDR3 loop spans 14 amino acids. Looked up from germline, CDR1 is SGHAT and CDR2 is FQNNGV. The V end was cut by 5 bases, the J end by 6 bases, with 17 bases between. The CDR3 protein is CASSPAWGVGEQYF. The CDR3 DNA follows: TGTGCCAGCAGCCCCGCATGGGGGGTGGGCGAGCAGTACTTC.

This clonotype occurred many times. J is TRBJ1-1 and V is TRBV20-1, with TRBD1 matching over 12 bases. V gave up 0 bases and J gave up 6 bases; unmatched junction bases: 5. CDR3 length: 15 residues. The germline V gene encodes CDR1 DFQATT and CDR2 SNEGSKA (reference sequence). CDR3 region: CSAREWDRGRAEAFF. In DNA form, the CDR3 reads TGCAGTGCTAGAGAGTGGGACAGGGGGCGAGCTGAAGCTTTCTTT.

The chain carries TRBV11-3 and TRBJ2-1; D is undetermined. The V end was cut by 3 bases, the J end by 0 bases, with 9 bases between. Germline lookup yields CDR1 SGHNT and CDR2 YENEEA. The CDR3 runs to 15 residues. The CDR3 here is CASSFETVSYNEQFF. The DNA for the CDR3 is TGTGCCAGCAGCTTCGAGACGGTCTCCTACAATGAGCAGTTCTTC. Full variable domain (remainder filled in from reference TRBV11-3 and TRBJ2-1): EAGVVQSPRYKIIEKKQPVAFWCNPISGHNTLYWYLQNLGQGPELLIRYENEEAVDDSQLPKDRFSAERLKGVDSTLKIQPAELGDSAVYLCASSFETVSYNEQFFGPGTRLTVL.

There are a few counts of this clonotype. The CDR3 DNA is TGTGCCAGCAGCGCCTTAGGGGGTGGATTAAGTGGCTACACCTTC. Translating gives CASSALGGGLSGYTF. This chain connects TRBV7-8 to TRBJ1-2, with a tentative D call TRBD1 (6 bases). This CDR3 has 15 residues. With 5 bases removed from V and 7 bases from J, the gap between germline ends came to 20 bases. CDR1 is SGHVS, CDR2 FQNEAQ, per germline.

The chain is built from TRBV12-3 or TRBV12-4 and TRBJ2-3; no firm D call. V lost 3 bases to trimming and J lost 9 bases, with 10 bases between them. The CDR3 is 12 residues long. The CDR3 DNA reads as TGTGCCAGCAGTTTCTTCACAAACACGCAGTATTTT. It encodes CASSFFTNTQYF.

The V and J genes are TRBV27 and TRBJ2-7; 8 bases are a match to TRBD2. With 4 bases clipped from V and 2 bases from J, the junction kept 4 bases outside the gene matches. The germline gives CDR1 MNHEY, CDR2 SMNVEV (reference sequence). The CDR3 sequence is 14 residues long. CDR3 in amino acids: CASSSAGGAYEQYF. The CDR3 DNA follows: TGTGCCAGCAGTTCCGCGGGGGGCGCCTACGAGCAGTACTTC.

This clonotype has at least ten counts. The CDR3 sequence: CASSLPGGEMYEQYF. In nucleotides, the CDR3 is TGTGCCAGCAGCCTCCCAGGGGGAGAAATGTACGAGCAGTACTTC. The rearrangement uses TRBV7-8 and TRBJ2-7, with 7 bases fitting TRBD1. Germline trimming cut 5 bases from V and 4 bases from J; bases unmatched to any gene: 11. Germline V lookup: CDR1 SGHVS, CDR2 FQNEAQ. The CDR3 runs to 15 residues.

V and J are TRBV2 and TRBJ2-3; D is possibly TRBD1 or TRBD2 (5 bases each). Per the germline V gene, CDR1 is SNHLY and CDR2 is FYNNEI. The CDR3 length is 15 residues. V lost 4 bases and J lost 2, with 13 bases in between. The DNA for the CDR3 is TGTGCCAGCAGTGGAACGGGGCTAAACACAGATACGCAGTATTTT. It specifies CASSGTGLNTDTQYF.

This clonotype was found a few times. The gene calls are TRBV7-2 and TRBJ1-2; D remains ambiguous. The CDR3 is 14 residues long. Trimming took 1 base from V and 8 from J, leaving 14 bases between them. The germline V gene encodes CDR1 SGHTA and CDR2 FQGNSA. CDR3 loop: CASSLGPGTEGYTF. CDR3 coding DNA: TGTGCCAGCAGCTTAGGTCCGGGTACGGAAGGCTACACCTTC.

The sample holds a few counts of this clonotype. V and J are TRBV4-2 and TRBJ1-2; D uncertain. The CDR3 has 13 amino acids. Per the germline V gene, CDR1 is LGHNA and CDR2 is YNFKEQ. The V gene lost 3 bases and the J gene lost 5 bases, with 10 bases spanning the gap. Here the CDR3 reads CASSQPLSYGYTF. The CDR3 DNA is TGTGCCAGCAGCCAGCCGCTTTCTTATGGCTACACCTTC.

V usage is TRBV20-1 and J usage is TRBJ2-3, with D possibly matching TRBD2 (5 bases). The V and J ends lost 3 bases and 10 bases respectively, with 17 bases between them. The germline V gene encodes CDR1 DFQATT and CDR2 SNEGSKA (reference sequence). The length of the CDR3 is 13 residues. The CDR3 spells CSASEGRFVAQYF. DNA for the CDR3: TGCAGTGCTAGTGAGGGCCGCTTCGTCGCGCAGTATTTT.